The TCR gamma chain under discussion was sequenced for a study of gamma-delta chains in newborns, infants, children. About the research overall: Innate gammadelta T cells reportedly expand polyclonally right after birth, driven by microbial exposure, per the title.

TCRdb processed the reads again with the CATT caller. Found here are some 220 gamma-chain clones, approximately 89% of them singletons; the top ten hold roughly 20%. Germline V CDR1 and CDR2: GITISATS, ISYDGTV (reference sequence). The CDR3 length equals 25 residues, ends included. On this clone itself: It is unclear where the CDR3 begins or ends on the DNA, so no DNA is shown, and the CDR3 is as TCRdb lists it.

This clonotype originated in a child who was a newborn, infant or young child, either healthy, febrile or measles-vaccinated (not recorded which). This table probably holds off-target reads from a library built for another chain. Sequencing used blood, obtained at baseline. No J gene call was made, and the V gene is TRGV9. The CDR3 reads CACDILGDSSWDTRQMFFGTGIKLF.